This TCR beta chain was sequenced during a study of cytomegalovirus exposure and HLA in healthy donors. Whole-study findings and limits: Presence/absence analyses rested on an assumption that sequencing depth was roughly uniform across donors. Most sequenced TCRs were rare (though some public TCRs occurred in many donors). HLA restriction was apparent for most CMV-associated TCR beta chains in a later analysis. A later analysis reportedly found fewer N-insertions in an Asian-associated ancestry cluster than the roughly 670-donor mean.

This CDR3 is built from 13 residues. Germline CDR1 and CDR2: SNHLY and FYNNEI. Trimming stripped 8 bases from V and 4 bases from J, with 14 bases between. PCR was performed using 60 Vbeta and 13 Jbeta primers. The method was immunoSEQ multiplex PCR; TCRdb's version includes in-frame clones alone and lacks a portion of them. The profile shows about 170,000 clones, roughly 80% of them singletons. Points on this clone: Its target is not known.

The source of this sequence is a woman aged 45-65 years in good health and CMV-seropositive. Sequenced sample: PBMCs. The chain carries TRBV2 and TRBJ1-2, with unresolved D. CDR3 DNA: TGTGCCAGCCTGAAGGAGAAAGGCTATGGCTACACCTTC. The encoded protein is CASLKEKGYGYTF.